This TCR beta chain was obtained from a study of identifying expanded T cells in peripheral blood. The protocol was immunoSEQ multiplex PCR, while the TCRdb copy is restricted to in-frame clones and leaves out a portion. The sample contains some 77,000 clones, approximately 90% of which appear only once. Healthy donors had no documented immune events, such as infections, while sampled. This sequence originates from a person aged 18 to 70 in good health. Sequenced: blood.

CDR3 sequence: CASSPTGGPDYGYTF. DNA of the CDR3: TGTGCCAGCAGCCCCACGGGGGGGCCGGACTATGGCTACACCTTC. J is TRBJ1-2 and V is TRBV7-9, with a weak D call TRBD1 (6 bases). The ends were cut back, 5 bases at V and 3 bases at J, with 16 bases in the middle. Germline V gives CDR1 SEHNR, CDR2 FQNEAQ (reference sequence). The CDR3 totals 15 residues.